This T cell receptor (beta chain) was found in a study of response to subunit inactivated influenza vaccine. Broader study findings: With each seasonal influenza vaccination, the authors suggested, few new T cells are recruited.

TCRdb recomputed calls from the RT-PCR reads with MiXCR, one row per CDR3 protein. The sample holds a few hundred thousand distinct CDR3 sequences; about 15% are singletons and the top ten take around 10%. Germline CDR1 SEHNR, CDR2 FQNEAQ (reference sequence). The ends were cut back, 6 bases at V and 0 bases at J, with 14 bases in the middle. This CDR3 has 15 residues. This clonotype has more than one count but fewer than ten. Its matching antigen is unknown. The chain links TRBV7-9 to TRBJ1-1; the D gene is possibly TRBD1 (5 bases). The sequencing used PBMCs from blood, collected less than 13 days after vaccination. The receptor was derived from a man aged 50 or older who received an inactivated influenza vaccine. The DNA of the CDR3 is TGTGCCAGCAGTTGGGCGGGACGATTGAACACTGAAGCTTTCTTT. It codes for CASSWAGRLNTEAFF.